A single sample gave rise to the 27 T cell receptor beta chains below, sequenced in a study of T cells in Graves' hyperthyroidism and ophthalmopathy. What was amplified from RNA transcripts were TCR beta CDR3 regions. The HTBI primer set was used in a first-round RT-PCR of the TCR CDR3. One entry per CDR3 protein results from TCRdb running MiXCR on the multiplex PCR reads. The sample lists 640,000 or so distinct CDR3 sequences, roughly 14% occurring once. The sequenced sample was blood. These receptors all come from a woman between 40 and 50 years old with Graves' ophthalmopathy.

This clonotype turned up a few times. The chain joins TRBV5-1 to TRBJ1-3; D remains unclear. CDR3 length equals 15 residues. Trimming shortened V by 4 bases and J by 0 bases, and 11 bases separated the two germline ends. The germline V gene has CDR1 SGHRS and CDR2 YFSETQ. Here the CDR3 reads CASSAPGNSGNTIYF. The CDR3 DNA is TGCGCCAGCAGCGCACCGGGGAACTCTGGAAACACCATATATTTT.

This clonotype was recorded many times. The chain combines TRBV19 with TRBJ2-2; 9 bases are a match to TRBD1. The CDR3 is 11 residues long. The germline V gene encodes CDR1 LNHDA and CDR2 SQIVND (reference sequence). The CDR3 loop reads CGTGATGELFF. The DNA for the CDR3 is TGTGGGACAGGGGCCACCGGGGAGCTGTTTTTT.

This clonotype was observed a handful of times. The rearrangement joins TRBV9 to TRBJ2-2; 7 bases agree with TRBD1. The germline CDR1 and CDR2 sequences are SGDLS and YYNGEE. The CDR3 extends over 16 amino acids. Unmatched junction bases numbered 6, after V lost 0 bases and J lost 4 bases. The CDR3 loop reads CASSVGGQLGTGELFF. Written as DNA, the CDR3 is TGTGCCAGCAGCGTAGGGGGACAGTTAGGCACCGGGGAGCTGTTTTTT.

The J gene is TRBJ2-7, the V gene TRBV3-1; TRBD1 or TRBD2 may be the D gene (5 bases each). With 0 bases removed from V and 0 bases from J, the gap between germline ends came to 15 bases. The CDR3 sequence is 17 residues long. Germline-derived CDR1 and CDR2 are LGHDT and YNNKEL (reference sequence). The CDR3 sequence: CASSQEGAGWDSYEQYF. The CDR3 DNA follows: TGTGCCAGCAGCCAAGAGGGAGCAGGGTGGGACTCCTACGAGCAGTACTTC.

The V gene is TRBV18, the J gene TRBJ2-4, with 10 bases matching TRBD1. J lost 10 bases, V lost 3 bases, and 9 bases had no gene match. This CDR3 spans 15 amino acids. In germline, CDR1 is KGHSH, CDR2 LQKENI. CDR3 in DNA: TGTGCCAGCTCACCCGGGACAGGGGACCATACGATTCAGTACTTC. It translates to CASSPGTGDHTIQYF.

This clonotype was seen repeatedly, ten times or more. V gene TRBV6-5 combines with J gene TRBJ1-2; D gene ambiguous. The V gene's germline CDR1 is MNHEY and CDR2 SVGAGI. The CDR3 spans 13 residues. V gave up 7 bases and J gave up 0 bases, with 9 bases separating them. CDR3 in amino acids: CASNNEANYGYTF. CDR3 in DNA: TGTGCCAGCAATAACGAAGCTAACTATGGCTACACCTTC.

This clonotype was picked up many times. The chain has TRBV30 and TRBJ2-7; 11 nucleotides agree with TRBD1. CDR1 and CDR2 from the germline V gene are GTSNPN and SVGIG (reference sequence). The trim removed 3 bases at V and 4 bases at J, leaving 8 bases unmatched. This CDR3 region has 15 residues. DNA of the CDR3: TGTGCCTGGAGGACCCTCGGGACAGGGGGATACGAGCAGTACTTC. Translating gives CAWRTLGTGGYEQYF.

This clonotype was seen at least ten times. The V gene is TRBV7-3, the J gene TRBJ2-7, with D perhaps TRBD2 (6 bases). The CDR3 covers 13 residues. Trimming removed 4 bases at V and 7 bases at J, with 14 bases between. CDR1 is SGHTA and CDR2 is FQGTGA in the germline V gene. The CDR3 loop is CASSSPPREEQYF. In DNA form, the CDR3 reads TGTGCCAGCAGCTCCCCCCCCCGGGAGGAGCAGTACTTC.

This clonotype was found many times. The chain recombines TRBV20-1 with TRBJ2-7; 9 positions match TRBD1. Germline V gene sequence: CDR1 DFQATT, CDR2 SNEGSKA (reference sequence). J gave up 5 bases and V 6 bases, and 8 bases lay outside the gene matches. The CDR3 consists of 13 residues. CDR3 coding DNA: TGCAGTGCGCCCGGACAGGGGAGGAACGAGCAGTACTTC. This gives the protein CSAPGQGRNEQYF.

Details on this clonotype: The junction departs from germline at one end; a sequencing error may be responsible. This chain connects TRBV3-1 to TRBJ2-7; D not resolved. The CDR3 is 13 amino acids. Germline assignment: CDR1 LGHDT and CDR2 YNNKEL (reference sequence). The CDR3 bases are TGTGCCAGCAGCCAAGGAGATTTAACCCGATCAGCCTTC. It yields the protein CASSQGDLTRSAF.

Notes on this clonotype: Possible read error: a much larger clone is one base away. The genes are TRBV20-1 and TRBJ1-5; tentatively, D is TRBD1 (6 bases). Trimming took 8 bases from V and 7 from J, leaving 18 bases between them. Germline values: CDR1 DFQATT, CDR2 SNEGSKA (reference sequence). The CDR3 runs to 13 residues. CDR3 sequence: CSSHTGFGQPQHF. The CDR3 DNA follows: TGCAGTTCCCACACAGGGTTCGGACAGCCCCAGCATTTT.

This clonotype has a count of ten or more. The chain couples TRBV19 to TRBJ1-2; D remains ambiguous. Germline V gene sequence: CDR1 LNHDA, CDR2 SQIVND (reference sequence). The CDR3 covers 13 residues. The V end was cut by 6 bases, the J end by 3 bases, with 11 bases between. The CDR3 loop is CASSPDGDYGYTF. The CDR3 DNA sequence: TGTGCCAGTAGCCCGGACGGTGACTATGGCTACACCTTC. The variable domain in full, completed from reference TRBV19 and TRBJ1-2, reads DGGITQSPKYLFRKEGQNVTLSCEQNLNHDAMYWYRQDPGQGLRLIYYSQIVNDFQKGDIAEGYSVSREKKESFPLTVTSAQKNPTAFYLCASSPDGDYGYTFGSGTRLTVV.

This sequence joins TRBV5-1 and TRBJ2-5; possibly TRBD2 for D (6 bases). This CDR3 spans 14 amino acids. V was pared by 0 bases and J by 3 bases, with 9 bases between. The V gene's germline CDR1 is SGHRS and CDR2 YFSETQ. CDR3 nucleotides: TGCGCCAGCAGCTTGGCGTCGGGAGAAGAGACCCAGTACTTC. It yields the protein CASSLASGEETQYF.

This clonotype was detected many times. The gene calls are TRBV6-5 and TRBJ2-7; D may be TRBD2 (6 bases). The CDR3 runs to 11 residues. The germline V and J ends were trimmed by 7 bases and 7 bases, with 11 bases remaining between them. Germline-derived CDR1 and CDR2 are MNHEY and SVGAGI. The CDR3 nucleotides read TGTGCCAGCATTTCGGGGGAAGAGCAGTACTTC. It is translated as CASISGEEQYF.

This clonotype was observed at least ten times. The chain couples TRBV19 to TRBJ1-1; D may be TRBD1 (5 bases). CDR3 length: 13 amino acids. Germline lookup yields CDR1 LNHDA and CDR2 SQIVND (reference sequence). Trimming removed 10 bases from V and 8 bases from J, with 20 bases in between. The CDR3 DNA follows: TGTGCCACCGAGGGGCAAGAACGGGGAGAAGCTTTCTTT. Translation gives CATEGQERGEAFF.

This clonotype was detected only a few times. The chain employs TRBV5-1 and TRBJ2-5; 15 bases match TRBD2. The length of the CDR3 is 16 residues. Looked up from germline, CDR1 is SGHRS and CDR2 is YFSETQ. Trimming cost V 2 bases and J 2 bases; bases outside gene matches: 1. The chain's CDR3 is CASSFGTSGRQETQYF. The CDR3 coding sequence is TGCGCCAGCAGCTTCGGGACTAGCGGGAGGCAAGAGACCCAGTACTTC. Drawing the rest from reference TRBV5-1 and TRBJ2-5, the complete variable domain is KAGVTQTPRYLIKTRGQQVTLSCSPISGHRSVSWYQQTPGQGLQFLFEYFSETQRNKGNFPGRFSGRQFSNSRSEMNVSTLELGDSALYLCASSFGTSGRQETQYFGPGTRLLVL.

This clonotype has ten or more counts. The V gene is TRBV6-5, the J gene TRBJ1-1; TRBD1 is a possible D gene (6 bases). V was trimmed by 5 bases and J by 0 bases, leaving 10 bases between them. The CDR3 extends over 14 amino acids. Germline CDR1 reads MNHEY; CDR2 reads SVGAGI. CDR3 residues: CASSTPGVNTEAFF. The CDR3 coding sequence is TGTGCCAGCAGTACACCAGGGGTGAACACTGAAGCTTTCTTT.

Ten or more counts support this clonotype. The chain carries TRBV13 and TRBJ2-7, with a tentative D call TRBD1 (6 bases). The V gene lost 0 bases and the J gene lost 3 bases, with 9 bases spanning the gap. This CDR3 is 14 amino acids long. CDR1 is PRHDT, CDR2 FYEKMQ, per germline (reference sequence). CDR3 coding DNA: TGTGCCAGCAGCTTAGGGCAGGGGATCTACGAGCAGTACTTC. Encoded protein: CASSLGQGIYEQYF.

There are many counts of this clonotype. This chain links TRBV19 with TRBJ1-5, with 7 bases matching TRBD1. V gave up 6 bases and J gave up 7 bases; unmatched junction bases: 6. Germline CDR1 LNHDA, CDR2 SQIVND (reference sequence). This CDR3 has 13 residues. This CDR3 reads CASRGDSGQPQHF. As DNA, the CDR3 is TGTGCCAGTAGAGGGGACAGCGGACAGCCCCAGCATTTT.

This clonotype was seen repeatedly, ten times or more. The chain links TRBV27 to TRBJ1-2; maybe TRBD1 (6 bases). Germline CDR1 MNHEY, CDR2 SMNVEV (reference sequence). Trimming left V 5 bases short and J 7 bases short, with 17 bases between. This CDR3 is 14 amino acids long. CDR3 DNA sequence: TGTGCCAGCAGTCCCGGACAGTTCCGAACTGGCTACACCTTC. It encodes CASSPGQFRTGYTF.

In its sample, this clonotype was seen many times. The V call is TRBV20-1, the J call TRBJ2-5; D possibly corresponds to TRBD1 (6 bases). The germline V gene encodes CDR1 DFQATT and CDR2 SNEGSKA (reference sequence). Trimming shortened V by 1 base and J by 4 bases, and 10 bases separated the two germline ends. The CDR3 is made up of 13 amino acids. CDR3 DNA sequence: TGCAGTGCTAGAGGAAAAGGGGGAGAGACCCAGTACTTC. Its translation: CSARGKGGETQYF.

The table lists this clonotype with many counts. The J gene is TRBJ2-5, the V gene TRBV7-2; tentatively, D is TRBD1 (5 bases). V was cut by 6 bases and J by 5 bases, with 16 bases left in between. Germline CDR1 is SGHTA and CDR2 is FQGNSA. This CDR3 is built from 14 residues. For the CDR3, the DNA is TGTGCCAGCAGTTTGGGTCAGGGATTCGAGACCCAGTACTTC. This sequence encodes CASSLGQGFETQYF.

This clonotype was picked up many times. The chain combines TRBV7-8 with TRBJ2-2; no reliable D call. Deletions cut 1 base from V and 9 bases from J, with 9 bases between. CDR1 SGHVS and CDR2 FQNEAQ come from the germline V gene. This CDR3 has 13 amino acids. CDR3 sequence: CASSLDGSRELFF. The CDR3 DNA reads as TGTGCCAGCAGCTTAGATGGTTCGCGGGAGCTGTTTTTT.

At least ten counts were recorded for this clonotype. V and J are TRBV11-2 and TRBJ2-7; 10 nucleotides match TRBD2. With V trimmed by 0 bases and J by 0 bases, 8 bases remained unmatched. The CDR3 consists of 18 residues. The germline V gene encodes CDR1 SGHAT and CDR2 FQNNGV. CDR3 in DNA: TGTGCCAGCAGCTTAGAGGACATAGCGGGAGGAAACTCCTACGAGCAGTACTTC. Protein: CASSLEDIAGGNSYEQYF.

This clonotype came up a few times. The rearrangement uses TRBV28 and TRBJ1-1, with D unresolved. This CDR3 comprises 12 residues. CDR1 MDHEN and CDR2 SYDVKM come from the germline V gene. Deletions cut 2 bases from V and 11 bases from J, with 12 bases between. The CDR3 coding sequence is TGTGCCAGCAGTTTAATATCGGGAAGTGCTTTCTTT. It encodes CASSLISGSAFF.

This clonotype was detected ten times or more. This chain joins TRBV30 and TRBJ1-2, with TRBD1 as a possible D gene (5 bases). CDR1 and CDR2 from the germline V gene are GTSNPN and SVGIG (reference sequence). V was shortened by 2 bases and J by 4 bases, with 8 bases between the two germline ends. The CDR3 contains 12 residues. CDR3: CAWSQDSYGYTF. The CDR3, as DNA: TGTGCCTGGAGTCAAGACAGCTATGGCTACACCTTC.

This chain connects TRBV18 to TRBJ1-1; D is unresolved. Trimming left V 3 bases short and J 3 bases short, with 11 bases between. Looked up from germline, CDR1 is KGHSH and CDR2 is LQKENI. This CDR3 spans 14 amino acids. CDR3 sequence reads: CASSPTSGYTEAFF. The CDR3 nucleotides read TGTGCCAGCTCACCCACTTCGGGGTACACTGAAGCTTTCTTT. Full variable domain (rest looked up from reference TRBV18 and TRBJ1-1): NAGVMQNPRHLVRRRGQEARLRCSPMKGHSHVYWYRQLPEEGLKFMVYLQKENIIDESGMPKERFSAEFPKEGPSILRIQQVVRGDSAAYFCASSPTSGYTEAFFGQGTRLTVV.